This TCR beta chain derives from a study of T cell responses to AZD1222 COVID-19 vaccine. The study, taken as a whole, reports: Spike-specific TCR breadth and depth grew following two AZD1222 doses. Within unmutated variant regions lay the reported targets of nearly half of spike-specific TCRs. Only a handful of people who got AZD1222 tested seropositive at baseline.

With respect to this clone: Its antigen is undetermined.

This CDR3 contains 16 residues. The V end was cut by 5 bases, the J end by 0 bases, with 14 bases between. CDR1 and CDR2 (germline): SGHNT, YENEEA. Libraries were prepared by immunoSEQ multiplex PCR; TCRdb keeps only in-frame clonotypes and omits some of them. The table records 65,000 to 75,000 clones, about 88% of them present only once. Sequences were derived from peripheral blood, sampled 28 days after the second dose of the MenACWY control vaccine. This clonotype was sampled from an adult who received the MenACWY meningococcal vaccine as a control. This chain uses TRBV11-3 with TRBJ1-5; tentative D call: TRBD1 (6 bases). The CDR3 protein is CASSTRGGNSNQPQHF. The CDR3 nucleotides read TGTGCCAGCAGCACTAGAGGGGGGAATAGCAATCAGCCCCAGCATTTT.